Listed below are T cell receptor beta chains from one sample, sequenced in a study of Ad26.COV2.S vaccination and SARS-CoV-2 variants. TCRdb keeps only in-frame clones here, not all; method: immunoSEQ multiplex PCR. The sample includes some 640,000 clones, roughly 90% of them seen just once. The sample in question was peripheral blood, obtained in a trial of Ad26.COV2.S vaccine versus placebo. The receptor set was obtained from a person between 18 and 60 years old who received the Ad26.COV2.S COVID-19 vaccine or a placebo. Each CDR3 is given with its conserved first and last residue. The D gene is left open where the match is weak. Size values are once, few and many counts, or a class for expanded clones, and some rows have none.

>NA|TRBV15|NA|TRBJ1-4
CATSRVDWEKLFF
TGTGCCACCAGCAGAGTGGACTGGGAAAAACTGTTTTTT
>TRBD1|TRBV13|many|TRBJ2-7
CASSSPGQGDYEQYF
TGTGCCAGCAGCTCCCCCGGACAGGGGGACTACGAGCAGTACTTC
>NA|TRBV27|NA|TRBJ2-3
CASSSAGSTDTQYF
TGTGCCAGCAGTTCGGCGGGTAGCACAGATACGCAGTATTTT
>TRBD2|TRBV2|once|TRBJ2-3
CASSGQPYVGGDGLVDTQYF
TGTGCCAGCAGTGGACAGCCCTACGTCGGGGGGGACGGTTTAGTTGATACGCAGTATTTT
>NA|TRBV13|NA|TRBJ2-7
CASSQQGPGTYEQYF
TGTGCCAGCAGCCAACAGGGACCTGGAACCTACGAGCAGTACTTC
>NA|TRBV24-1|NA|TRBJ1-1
CATRGAGGTEAFF
TGTGCCACCCGCGGCGCGGGAGGCACTGAAGCTTTCTTT
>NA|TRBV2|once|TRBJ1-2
CASSEVGDYGYTF
TGTGCCAGCAGTGAAGTGGGGGACTATGGCTACACCTTC
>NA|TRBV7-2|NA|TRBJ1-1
CASSLGEGGEAFF
TGTGCCAGCAGCTTAGGGGAGGGGGGTGAAGCTTTCTTT
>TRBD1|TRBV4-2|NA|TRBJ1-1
CASSHWTGMNTEAFF
TGTGCCAGCAGCCACTGGACAGGGATGAACACTGAAGCTTTCTTT
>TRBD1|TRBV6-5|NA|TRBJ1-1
CASIVTGGGEAFF
TGTGCCAGCATAGTCACAGGGGGCGGTGAAGCTTTCTTT
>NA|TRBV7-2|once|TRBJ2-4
CASSLAQGLAKNIQYF
TGTGCCAGCAGCTTAGCGCAGGGACTAGCCAAAAACATTCAGTACTTC
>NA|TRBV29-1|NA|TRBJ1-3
CSVRGSFSGNTIYF
TGCAGCGTCAGGGGATCCTTCTCTGGAAACACCATATATTTT
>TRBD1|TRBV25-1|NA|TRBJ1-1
CASSVTTGLEAFF
TGTGCCAGCAGTGTAACGACAGGGCTTGAAGCTTTCTTT
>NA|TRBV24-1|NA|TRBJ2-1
CATNGGGRSGDEQFF
TGTGCCACCAACGGGGGAGGGCGTTCAGGGGATGAGCAGTTCTTC
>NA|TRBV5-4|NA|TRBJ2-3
CASSLAGTDTQYF
TGTGCCAGCAGCTTGGCCGGCACAGATACGCAGTATTTT
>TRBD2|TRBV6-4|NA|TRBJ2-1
CVSSDSSLAGYNEQFF
TGTGTCAGCAGTGACTCGAGTCTAGCGGGATACAATGAGCAGTTCTTC
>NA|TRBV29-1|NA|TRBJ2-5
CSVVLIQETQYF
TGCAGCGTTGTGCTAATACAAGAGACCCAGTACTTC